The 27 T cell receptor beta chains listed next were all sequenced from one sample in a study of T cell repertoires in cytomegalovirus infection. TCRdb re-derived calls from the reads in MiXCR, one entry per CDR3 protein. The sample includes approximately 1,000,000 distinct CDR3 sequences, about 33% seen only once; the top ten take 13%. These receptors' targets are unknown. Source: cultured CD8+ T cells from PBMCs, taken from culture after CMV antigen stimulation. These receptors came from a human donor in good health (CMV status not recorded). Some clones in this sample may be carry-over from other donors' samples.

This clonotype has only a few counts. The rearrangement joins TRBV7-9 to TRBJ2-4; D is uncertain. The length of the CDR3 is 13 residues. Looked up from germline, CDR1 is SEHNR and CDR2 is FQNEAQ (reference sequence). V lost 10 bases and J lost 2, with 12 bases in between. The CDR3 DNA reads as TGTGCCAACGAAGGGCTTCCCAAAAACATTCAGTACTTC. It is translated as CANEGLPKNIQYF. The full variable domain, rest sourced from reference TRBV7-9 and TRBJ2-4, is DTGVSQNPRHKITKRGQNVTFRCDPISEHNRLYWYRQTLGQGPEFLTYFQNEAQLEKSRLLSDRFSAERPKGSFSTLEIQRTEQGDSAMYLCANEGLPKNIQYFGAGTRLSVL.

This clonotype was counted a few times. The chain carries TRBV7-9 and TRBJ2-4, with D possibly matching TRBD2 (5 bases). The germline CDR1 and CDR2 sequences are SEHNR and FQNEAQ (reference sequence). V lost 0 bases, J lost 0 bases, and 9 bases lay in between. This CDR3 comprises 16 residues. The CDR3 coding sequence is TGTGCCAGCAGCTTAGCGGTGGGAGAAGCCAAAAACATTCAGTACTTC. Amino acids: CASSLAVGEAKNIQYF.

The chain couples TRBV7-9 to TRBJ2-3, with D tentatively TRBD1 (5 bases). V was shortened by 5 bases and J by 0 bases, with 12 bases between the two germline ends. Per the germline V gene, CDR1 is SEHNR and CDR2 is FQNEAQ (reference sequence). This CDR3 is built from 15 residues. This CDR3 reads CASSVDSSSTDTQYF. DNA for the CDR3: TGTGCCAGCAGCGTAGACAGTTCTAGCACAGATACGCAGTATTTT.

This chain connects TRBV20-1 to TRBJ2-7, with D perhaps matching TRBD1 (6 bases). The CDR3 totals 14 residues. The germline gives CDR1 DFQATT, CDR2 SNEGSKA (reference sequence). Trimming removed 3 bases at V and 0 bases at J, with 12 bases between. The CDR3 protein is CSARDRYSSYEQYV. In DNA form, the CDR3 reads TGCAGTGCTAGGGACAGATATAGCTCCTACGAGCAGTACGTC.

Only one count was recorded for this clonotype. This chain uses TRBV5-1 with TRBJ2-1; TRBD2 aligns across 8 bases. J gave up 9 bases and V 9 bases, and 14 bases lay outside the gene matches. The CDR3 length is 14 residues. Germline lookup yields CDR1 SGHRS and CDR2 YFSETQ. The DNA of the CDR3 is TGCGCCAACAGTTTGGGGGCGGGGGGCCGTGAGCAGTTCTTC. Encoded protein: CANSLGAGGREQFF. The whole variable domain, remainder taken from reference TRBV5-1 and TRBJ2-1, is KAGVTQTPRYLIKTRGQQVTLSCSPISGHRSVSWYQQTPGQGLQFLFEYFSETQRNKGNFPGRFSGRQFSNSRSEMNVSTLELGDSALYLCANSLGAGGREQFFGPGTRLTVL.

This clonotype was seen repeatedly, ten times or more. This sequence joins TRBV7-2 and TRBJ2-5; 7 nucleotides line up with TRBD2. The CDR3 extends over 15 amino acids. V lost 7 bases, J lost 2 bases, and 10 bases stayed unmatched. Germline V gene data show CDR1 as SGHTA and CDR2 as FQGNSA. CDR3 DNA: TGTGCCAGCATCTCGACCCATAGCGGGCAAGAGACCCAGTACTTC. Protein sequence: CASISTHSGQETQYF.

This clonotype showed up just a few times. The chain employs TRBV7-9 and TRBJ2-5; D remains unclear. The CDR3 runs to 12 residues. V was pared by 3 bases and J by 6 bases, with 8 bases between. Germline CDR1 is SEHNR and CDR2 is FQNEAQ (reference sequence). CDR3 DNA: TGTGCCAGCAGCTTGGGCGCACAGACCCAGTACTTC. Translating gives CASSLGAQTQYF.

This clonotype was seen only a few times. V and J are TRBV7-8 and TRBJ1-1, with TRBD1 matching 11 bases. The germline CDR1 and CDR2 sequences are SGHVS and FQNEAQ. This CDR3 contains 14 residues. V was clipped by 4 bases and J by 5 bases; unmatched bases: 3. CDR3 nucleotides: TGTGCCAGCAGCTGGACAGGGGGCGAGACTGAAGCTTTCTTT. It encodes CASSWTGGETEAFF. The entire variable domain, with the rest obtained from reference TRBV7-8 and TRBJ1-1, is as follows: GAGVSQSPRYKVAKRGQDVALRCDPISGHVSLFWYQQALGQGPEFLTYFQNEAQLDKSGLPSDRFFAERPEGSVSTLKIQRTQQEDSAVYLCASSWTGGETEAFFGQGTRLTVV.

This rearrangement joins TRBV4-1 to TRBJ2-5; D remains unclear. CDR1 and CDR2 from the germline V gene are MGHRA and YSYEKL. This CDR3 comprises 14 residues. Deletions cut 1 base from V and 4 bases from J, with 10 bases between. Here the CDR3 DNA reads TGCGCCAGCAGCCAAGTTTTGTCTTCAGAGACCCAGTACTTC. The encoded protein is CASSQVLSSETQYF.

The genes are TRBV12-3 or TRBV12-4 and TRBJ2-6, with TRBD1 matching over 9 bases. This CDR3 is 21 amino acids long. The J segment lost 0 bases and the V segment lost 7 bases, leaving 19 bases of the junction unmatched. DNA of the CDR3: TGTGCCAGCACCGATTCTCGGGACAGGGTCAAGTCTCGCTCTGGGGCCAACGTCCTGACTTTC. Translation: CASTDSRDRVKSRSGANVLTF.

V is TRBV7-6 and J is TRBJ2-2, with 8 nucleotides matching TRBD1. In germline, CDR1 is SGHVS, CDR2 FNYEAQ. The V and J ends lost 5 bases and 8 bases, in that order; junction bases with no gene match: 7. This CDR3 has 14 residues. The CDR3 here is CASSRTGYMGELFF. The CDR3 DNA reads as TGTGCCAGCAGCCGGACAGGGTATATGGGGGAGCTGTTTTTT.

This clonotype was counted ten times or more. V usage is TRBV12-3 or TRBV12-4 and J usage is TRBJ1-6; D may be TRBD1 (5 bases). Trimming removed 6 bases at V and 0 bases at J, with 12 bases between. The CDR3 covers 16 residues. In DNA, the CDR3 is TGTGCCAGCAGACCAGGGAGGAGCTCCTATAATTCACCCCTCCACTTT. Its translation: CASRPGRSSYNSPLHF.

The CDR3 protein is CATLTDRGRISTNEKLFF. CDR3 nucleotides: TGTGCCACCCTGACGGACAGGGGGCGGATATCTACTAATGAAAAACTGTTTTTT. V gene TRBV6-6 combines with J gene TRBJ1-4, with 11 bases that match TRBD1. CDR1 is MNHNY and CDR2 is SVGAGI in the germline V gene (reference sequence). There are 18 residues in the CDR3. V shed 10 bases, J shed 2 bases, and the junction held 15 bases outside the gene matches.

About this clonotype: With a much larger clone just one base away, this may be a read error. This chain joins TRBV7-6 and TRBJ2-1; TRBD2 aligns across 8 bases. This CDR3 contains 15 residues. The germline gives CDR1 SGHVS, CDR2 FNYEAQ. This chain's CDR3 is CASSLRSGGYDEQFF. The CDR3 coding sequence is TGTGCCAGCAGCTTAAGGAGCGGGGGCTACGATGAGCAGTTCTTC.

CDR3 loop: CASSQHRADEQFF. The CDR3 DNA follows: TGCGCCAGCAGCCAGCACAGGGCCGATGAGCAGTTCTTC. The chain uses TRBV4-3 and TRBJ2-1, with D possibly TRBD1 on 6 matching bases. The CDR3 covers 13 residues. V gave up 3 bases and J gave up 8 bases, with 11 bases separating them. Germline CDR1 and CDR2: LGHNA and YSLEER.

The J gene is TRBJ2-2, the V gene TRBV4-1; TRBD1 matches 7 bases. CDR3 length: 16 amino acids. V shed 4 bases, J shed 6 bases, and the junction held 11 bases outside the gene matches. Germline V gene sequence: CDR1 MGHRA, CDR2 YSYEKL. The CDR3 here is CASSRANRGLAGELFF. CDR3 coding DNA: TGCGCCAGCAGCCGTGCAAATAGGGGGCTCGCCGGGGAGCTGTTTTTT.

The chain recombines TRBV5-3 with TRBJ2-5; D possibly corresponds to TRBD2 (6 bases). TRBV5-3 is sorted into the ORF group, with uncertain function. V was pared by 8 bases and J by 5 bases, with 22 bases between. This CDR3 region has 15 residues. CDR3 residues: CASSTLANGGETQYF. In nucleotides, the CDR3 is TGTGCCAGCAGTACTCTAGCGAATGGCGGGGAGACCCAGTACTTC.

The chain is built from TRBV7-9 and TRBJ2-5; a possible D gene is TRBD2 (7 bases). Germline V gives CDR1 SEHNR, CDR2 FQNEAQ (reference sequence). The V end was cut by 6 bases, the J end by 1 base, with 9 bases between. The CDR3 is 13 residues long. CDR3 residues: CASRRGPQETQYF. For the CDR3, the DNA is TGTGCCAGCAGGCGGGGGCCCCAAGAGACCCAGTACTTC. The full variable domain, in which reference TRBV7-9 and TRBJ2-5 provide the parts outside the CDR3, is DTGVSQNPRHKITKRGQNVTFRCDPISEHNRLYWYRQTLGQGPEFLTYFQNEAQLEKSRLLSDRFSAERPKGSFSTLEIQRTEQGDSAMYLCASRRGPQETQYFGPGTRLLVL.

The gene calls are TRBV7-6 and TRBJ1-1, with D possibly matching TRBD1 (5 bases). Germline CDR1 is SGHVS and CDR2 is FNYEAQ. V lost 1 base, J lost 3 bases, and 12 bases lay in between. The CDR3 contains 15 residues. DNA of the CDR3: TGTGCCAGCAGCTTAGGCGAGCAGGGACACACTGAAGCTTTCTTT. Its protein is CASSLGEQGHTEAFF.

This clonotype was recorded a few times. The chain recombines TRBV15 with TRBJ1-1; D is perhaps TRBD1 (5 bases). V lost 5 bases and J lost 5, with 15 bases in between. The V gene's germline CDR1 is LNHNV and CDR2 YYDKDF (reference sequence). This CDR3 has 14 residues. The CDR3 protein is CATSGEGVGTEAFF. CDR3 sequence (DNA): TGTGCCACCAGCGGTGAAGGGGTTGGAACTGAAGCTTTCTTT.

The chain couples TRBV15 to TRBJ2-2; D is possibly TRBD2 (5 bases). V was clipped by 0 bases and J by 3 bases, with 14 bases between them. CDR3 size: 17 residues. Germline CDR1 reads LNHNV; CDR2 reads YYDKDF (reference sequence). The CDR3 spells CATSRDMRARYTGELFF. The CDR3 DNA reads as TGTGCCACCAGCAGAGATATGAGGGCGAGGTACACCGGGGAGCTGTTTTTT. Full variable domain (missing parts from reference TRBV15 and TRBJ2-2): DAMVIQNPRYQVTQFGKPVTLSCSQTLNHNVMYWYQQKSSQAPKLLFHYYDKDFNNEADTPDNFQSRRPNTSFCFLDIRSPGLGDTAMYLCATSRDMRARYTGELFFGEGSRLTVL.

This clonotype was detected only a few times. This CDR3 is CASNPTRGRNTGELFF. The CDR3 DNA follows: TGTGCCAGCAATCCCACCCGGGGGAGGAACACCGGGGAGCTGTTTTTT. This rearrangement joins TRBV6-5 to TRBJ2-2, with D perhaps matching TRBD2 (6 bases). Germline CDR1 and CDR2: MNHEY and SVGAGI. Trimming removed 7 bases at V and 1 base at J, with 16 bases between. CDR3 length: 16 amino acids.

The CDR3: CSARDQARGRTEAFF. The CDR3 DNA follows: TGCAGTGCTAGAGATCAGGCCAGGGGGCGAACTGAAGCTTTCTTT. This chain joins TRBV20-1 and TRBJ1-1, with 8 nucleotides matching TRBD1. V lost 0 bases, J lost 5 bases, and 8 bases stayed unmatched. The CDR3 is 15 amino acids. Germline CDR1 reads DFQATT; CDR2 reads SNEGSKA (reference sequence).

The gene calls are TRBV27 and TRBJ1-1, with D perhaps matching TRBD1 (5 bases). CDR3 length: 14 amino acids. Germline V gene data show CDR1 as MNHEY and CDR2 as SMNVEV (reference sequence). The germline V and J ends were trimmed by 6 bases and 4 bases, with 15 bases remaining between them. The CDR3 nucleotides read TGTGCCAGCAGCCACAGGATTGGGAGCACTGAAGCTTTCTTT. Its translation: CASSHRIGSTEAFF.

This clonotype was detected ten times or more. The J gene is TRBJ2-5, the V gene TRBV7-9; 10 bases fit TRBD2. Per germline, CDR1 SEHNR and CDR2 FQNEAQ (reference sequence). Trimming took 2 bases from V and 0 from J; bases not matched to a gene: 3. This CDR3 is built from 16 residues. The CDR3 bases are TGTGCCAGCAGCTTAATGAGCGGGGGGGACCAAGAGACCCAGTACTTC. It specifies CASSLMSGGDQETQYF.

The chain combines TRBV20-1 with TRBJ1-1; no definite D call. The V end was cut by 6 bases, the J end by 1 base, with 18 bases between. Germline values: CDR1 DFQATT, CDR2 SNEGSKA (reference sequence). The CDR3 consists of 15 residues. CDR3 sequence reads: CSAPDRALTNTEAFF. CDR3 DNA sequence: TGCAGTGCCCCGGATCGGGCCCTTACGAACACTGAAGCTTTCTTT.

The CDR3 sequence is CASSQDYGAQETQYF. CDR3 DNA: TGTGCCAGCAGCCAAGATTACGGAGCCCAAGAGACCCAGTACTTC. The V and J genes are TRBV14 and TRBJ2-5; D is undetermined. Germline CDR1 SGHDN, CDR2 FVKESK. CDR3 size: 15 residues. Trimming took 0 bases from V and 1 from J, leaving 9 bases between them.